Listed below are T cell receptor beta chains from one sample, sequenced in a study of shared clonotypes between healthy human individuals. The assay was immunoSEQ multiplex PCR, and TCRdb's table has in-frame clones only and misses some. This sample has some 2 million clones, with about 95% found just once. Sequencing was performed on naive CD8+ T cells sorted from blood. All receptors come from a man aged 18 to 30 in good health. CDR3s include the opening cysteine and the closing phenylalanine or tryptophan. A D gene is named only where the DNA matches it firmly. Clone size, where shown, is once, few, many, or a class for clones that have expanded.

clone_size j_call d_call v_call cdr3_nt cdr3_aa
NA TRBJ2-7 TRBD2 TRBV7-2 TGTGCCAGCAGCTCGCCGGGGGGATACGAGCAGTACTTC CASSSPGGYEQYF
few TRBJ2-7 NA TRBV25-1 TGTGCCAGCAGTGAAGATCGGGCCCCCTCCGGGGAGCAGTACTTC CASSEDRAPSGEQYF
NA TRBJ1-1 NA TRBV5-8 TGTGCCAGCAGCTTGGAACTGATCTCTGAAGCTTTCTTT CASSLELISEAFF
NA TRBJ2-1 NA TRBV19 TGTGCCAGTAGCCCACGACTCCTCGAACTCGAGCAGTTCTTC CASSPRLLELEQFF
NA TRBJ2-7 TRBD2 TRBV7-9 TGTGCCAGCAGCGGAATCGGACTAGTGGCCTACGAGCAGTACTTC CASSGIGLVAYEQYF
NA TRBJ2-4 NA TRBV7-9 TGTGCCAGCAGCTTGACTCCCAAAAACATTCAGTACTTC CASSLTPKNIQYF
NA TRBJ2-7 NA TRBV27 TGTGCCAGCAGTTCCGGGCTGGGCTACGAGCAGTACTTC CASSSGLGYEQYF
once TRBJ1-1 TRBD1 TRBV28 TGTGCCAGCAGTTCCCGCCAGACAGGGGCGCCGGGCACTGAAGCTTTCTTT CASSSRQTGAPGTEAFF
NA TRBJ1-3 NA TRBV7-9 TGTGCCAGCAGATTCTCCGACACCATATATTTT CASRFSDTIYF
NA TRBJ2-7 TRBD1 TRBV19 TGTGCCAGTAGCCAGGGGGCACACGAGCAGTACTTC CASSQGAHEQYF
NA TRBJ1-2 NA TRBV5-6 TGTGCCAGCAGCTTGGGCTATGGCTACACCTTC CASSLGYGYTF